This passage covers 31 T cell receptor beta chains from one sample sequenced in a study of identical twins. TCRdb reprocessed the 5' RACE reads with MiXCR, giving one entry per CDR3 protein. The sample holds 550,000 to 800,000 distinct CDR3 sequences, 7% to 7.5% seen once. These data also formed part of another study, on yellow fever vaccine responses in identical twins.

The material sequenced was PBMCs. The receptors shown here come from a woman aged 18-29 years in good health.

A few counts support this clonotype. The rearrangement links TRBV9 to TRBJ2-5; D gene unclear. Per the germline V gene, CDR1 is SGDLS and CDR2 is YYNGEE. The V gene lost 3 bases and the J gene lost 7 bases, with 10 bases spanning the gap. The CDR3 extends over 12 amino acids. CDR3 nucleotide sequence: TGTGCCAGCAGCGCAACGTCGGGGACCCAGTACTTC. This sequence encodes CASSATSGTQYF. The full variable domain, rest sourced from reference TRBV9 and TRBJ2-5, is DSGVTQTPKHLITATGQRVTLRCSPRSGDLSVYWYQQSLDQGLQFLIQYYNGEERAKGNILERFSAQQFPDLHSELNLSSLELGDSALYFCASSATSGTQYFGPGTRLLVL.

Many counts were recorded for this clonotype. V and J are TRBV7-9 and TRBJ2-3; no clear D. The germline CDR1 and CDR2 sequences are SEHNR and FQNEAQ (reference sequence). The CDR3 totals 14 residues. Trimming shortened V by 2 bases and J by 6 bases, and 12 bases separated the two germline ends. Here the CDR3 reads CASSLTTPGDTQYF. CDR3 in DNA: TGTGCCAGCAGCTTAACTACCCCTGGGGATACGCAGTATTTT.

Many counts were recorded for this clonotype. V is TRBV3-1 and J is TRBJ2-2, with D unclear. The CDR3 contains 14 residues. V lost 1 base to trimming and J lost 2 bases, with 5 bases between them. CDR1 and CDR2 (germline): LGHDT, YNNKEL (reference sequence). CDR3 coding DNA: TGTGCCAGCAGCCAAGTTGCCAACACCGGGGAGCTGTTTTTT. This codes for CASSQVANTGELFF.

This clonotype was found many times. J is TRBJ1-4 and V is TRBV12-3 or TRBV12-4, with D tentatively TRBD1 (5 bases). Trimming stripped 3 bases from V and 0 bases from J, with 8 bases between. This CDR3 has 15 amino acids. CDR3 residues: CASSFRGATNEKLFF. DNA of the CDR3: TGTGCCAGCAGTTTTCGGGGGGCAACTAATGAAAAACTGTTTTTT.

The rearrangement links TRBV10-3 to TRBJ2-3; D possibly matches TRBD1 or TRBD2 (6 bases each). CDR3 length equals 16 residues. The V gene lost 5 bases and the J gene lost 0 bases, with 15 bases spanning the gap. Germline CDR1 is ENHRY and CDR2 is SYGVKD. In DNA form, the CDR3 reads TGTGCCATCAGTCGGGGGACATTGCTTAGCACAGATACGCAGTATTTT. The encoded protein is CAISRGTLLSTDTQYF.

This clonotype appeared once. The rearrangement links TRBV6-2 or TRBV6-3 to TRBJ2-5; 7 bases map to TRBD2. After removal of 5 bases from V and 5 bases from J, the junction contained 8 bases not matched to a gene. The CDR3 sequence is 14 residues long. Looked up from germline, CDR1 is MNHEY and CDR2 is SVGEGT. The CDR3 loop is CASSPLAERETQYF. The CDR3 DNA is TGTGCCAGCAGTCCCCTAGCGGAAAGGGAGACCCAGTACTTC.

V gene TRBV5-1 combines with J gene TRBJ1-1; D is perhaps TRBD1 (5 bases). Trimming cost V 4 bases and J 3 bases, with 16 bases left between them. The V gene's germline CDR1 is SGHRS and CDR2 YFSETQ. The CDR3 contains 15 residues. CDR3 DNA: TGCGCCAGCAGCACATCGGGACTCATGGACACTGAAGCTTTCTTT. Protein: CASSTSGLMDTEAFF.

The rearrangement links TRBV7-8 to TRBJ2-7; 8 positions match TRBD2. CDR3 length: 16 amino acids. Trimming removed 0 bases from V and 5 bases from J; junction bases left unmatched: 9. Germline V lookup: CDR1 SGHVS, CDR2 FQNEAQ. CDR3 sequence (DNA): TGTGCCAGCAGCTTAGCCGGGGGGGGGCGCTTGGACGAGCAGTACTTC. This translates into CASSLAGGGRLDEQYF.

The sample holds many counts of this clonotype. CDR3 amino acids: CATSDLGRAFF. The CDR3 DNA follows: TGTGCCACCAGTGATCTCGGACGGGCCTTCTTT. This chain connects TRBV24-1 to TRBJ1-1, with D unresolved. The V and J ends lost 3 bases and 14 bases respectively, with 12 bases between them. Germline V gene lookup returns CDR1 KGHDR and CDR2 SFDVKD. This CDR3 contains 11 residues.

This clonotype came up many times. V and J are TRBV25-1 and TRBJ2-7; possibly TRBD2 for D (6 bases). Germline values: CDR1 MGHDK, CDR2 SYGVNS. V lost 6 bases and J 7 bases, leaving 25 bases between the germline ends. This CDR3 is built from 16 residues. The CDR3 DNA sequence: TGTGCCAGCAGCGATCTTTTAGCGGAGCGGACGGGGGAGCAGTACTTC. It specifies CASSDLLAERTGEQYF.

This clonotype occurred a few times. The V call is TRBV12-3 or TRBV12-4, the J call TRBJ2-2; 8 positions agree with TRBD2. The CDR3 runs 18 residues. Germline trimming cut 8 bases from V and 5 bases from J; bases unmatched to any gene: 19. CDR3 amino acids: CASESAASGFRSTGELFF. CDR3 in DNA: TGTGCCAGCGAAAGTGCGGCTAGCGGGTTTAGGAGTACCGGGGAGCTGTTTTTT.

This clonotype was counted ten times or more. V and J are TRBV10-2 and TRBJ2-7; tentatively, D is TRBD1 (5 bases). The CDR3 runs 11 residues. The germline V gene has CDR1 WSHSY and CDR2 SAAADI. Trimming stripped 8 bases from V and 4 bases from J, with 9 bases between. The CDR3 is CASADSYEQYV. The DNA of the CDR3 is TGCGCCAGCGCTGACAGTTACGAGCAGTACGTC.

The V and J genes are TRBV5-1 and TRBJ2-6; 11 nucleotides align to TRBD1. CDR1 is SGHRS and CDR2 is YFSETQ in the germline V gene. V gave up 4 bases and J gave up 2 bases; unmatched junction bases: 2. The CDR3 is made up of 16 amino acids. The CDR3 region is CASSRGQGAGANVLTF. As DNA, the CDR3 is TGCGCCAGCAGCCGGGGACAGGGGGCTGGGGCCAACGTCCTGACTTTC.

This clonotype has ten or more counts. CDR3 sequence reads: CASSFLAGGDTDTQYF. CDR3 DNA sequence: TGTGCCAGCAGTTTCTTAGCGGGGGGCGACACAGATACGCAGTATTTT. The chain uses TRBV12-3 or TRBV12-4 and TRBJ2-3; 10 nucleotides match TRBD2. The J segment lost 2 bases and the V segment lost 3 bases, leaving 5 bases of the junction unmatched. The CDR3 has 16 residues.

In this sample, this clonotype turned up many times. This chain connects TRBV12-3 or TRBV12-4 to TRBJ1-2; no firm D call. V lost 1 base to trimming and J lost 1 base, with 7 bases between them. CDR3 length: 14 amino acids. The chain's CDR3 is CASSLGRSNYGYTF. For the CDR3, the DNA is TGTGCCAGCAGTTTAGGCAGGAGTAACTATGGCTACACCTTC.

This sequence joins TRBV15 and TRBJ2-3; 7 bases fit TRBD2. Germline V lookup: CDR1 LNHNV, CDR2 YYDKDF (reference sequence). CDR3 size: 18 residues. V lost 0 bases to trimming and J lost 8 bases; unmatched junction nucleotides: 17. The DNA for the CDR3 is TGTGCCACCAGCAGAGAGAGGGCGCTCGGGGCGGGGGTACGTACGCAGTATTTT. This sequence encodes CATSRERALGAGVRTQYF.

At least ten counts were recorded for this clonotype. The DNA of the CDR3 is TGCAGTGTAACCGGGACAGGGGTACGGTACTATGGCTACACCTTC. As protein: CSVTGTGVRYYGYTF. The chain employs TRBV20-1 and TRBJ1-2; TRBD1 aligns across 10 bases. This CDR3 has 15 residues. From germline, CDR1 is DFQATT and CDR2 SNEGSKA (reference sequence). Trimming removed 7 bases from V and 3 bases from J; junction bases left unmatched: 11.

This clonotype showed up just a few times. The chain recombines TRBV7-3 with TRBJ2-1; 9 bases map to TRBD2. Germline loops: CDR1 SGHTA, CDR2 FQGTGA. The CDR3 length is 15 residues. V lost 3 bases to trimming and J lost 7 bases; unmatched junction nucleotides: 7. CDR3 in amino acids: CASSFYLAGLNEQFF. The DNA for the CDR3 is TGTGCCAGCAGCTTTTACCTAGCGGGACTAAATGAGCAGTTCTTC.

This clonotype has only a few counts. The chain carries TRBV7-9 and TRBJ2-7; TRBD2 might be the D (5 bases). In germline, CDR1 is SEHNR, CDR2 FQNEAQ (reference sequence). The CDR3 is made up of 14 amino acids. The germline V and J ends were trimmed by 1 base and 4 bases, with 11 bases remaining between them. The CDR3 reads CASSLGGRIYEQYF. The CDR3 DNA sequence: TGTGCCAGCAGCTTAGGAGGGAGAATATACGAGCAGTACTTC.

This clonotype was counted at least ten times. The rearrangement joins TRBV29-1 to TRBJ1-1; no definite D call. V was cut by 7 bases and J by 1 base, with 10 bases left in between. This CDR3 region has 12 residues. CDR1 is SQVTM, CDR2 ANQGSEA, per germline. The CDR3 bases are TGCAGCGGTCACATAGGGAACACTGAAGCTTTCTTT. Translation: CSGHIGNTEAFF.

The CDR3 protein is CSAKKTSGASTDTQYF. CDR3 DNA: TGCAGTGCCAAGAAGACTAGCGGGGCCTCCACAGATACGCAGTATTTT. The chain is built from TRBV20-1 and TRBJ2-3; 11 bases match TRBD2. V lost 6 bases to trimming and J lost 2 bases; unmatched junction nucleotides: 10. Germline V gene data show CDR1 as DFQATT and CDR2 as SNEGSKA (reference sequence). The CDR3 length is 16 residues.

The sample holds many counts of this clonotype. The chain couples TRBV5-1 to TRBJ2-2; the D is unclear. Germline V CDR1 and CDR2: SGHRS, YFSETQ. There are 17 residues in the CDR3. V lost 4 bases, J lost 1 base, and 17 bases lay in between. The CDR3 DNA reads TGCGCCAGCAGCCTCGGACCTATCTTCTTGAACACCGGGGAGCTGTTTTTT. This gives the protein CASSLGPIFLNTGELFF.

J is TRBJ2-2 and V is TRBV24-1; perhaps TRBD2 as D (5 bases). Deletions cut 4 bases from V and 4 bases from J, with 12 bases between. The CDR3 runs to 15 residues. Germline V gene sequence: CDR1 KGHDR, CDR2 SFDVKD. For the CDR3, the DNA is TGTGCCACCAGTGACCTTGATGGGAGCACCGGGGAGCTGTTTTTT. This codes for CATSDLDGSTGELFF.

The J gene is TRBJ2-1, the V gene TRBV5-1, with 12 bases that match TRBD2. The germline CDR1 and CDR2 sequences are SGHRS and YFSETQ. J gave up 0 bases and V 4 bases, and 5 bases lay outside the gene matches. The CDR3 has 17 amino acids. The CDR3 reads CASSNTSGRSSYNEQFF. The CDR3 DNA is TGCGCCAGCAGCAACACTAGCGGGAGGAGCTCCTACAATGAGCAGTTCTTC. The entire variable domain, with the rest obtained from reference TRBV5-1 and TRBJ2-1, is as follows: KAGVTQTPRYLIKTRGQQVTLSCSPISGHRSVSWYQQTPGQGLQFLFEYFSETQRNKGNFPGRFSGRQFSNSRSEMNVSTLELGDSALYLCASSNTSGRSSYNEQFFGPGTRLTVL.

The chain has TRBV20-1 and TRBJ2-2; TRBD1 agrees at 9 bases. The CDR3 has 14 residues. Germline-derived CDR1 and CDR2 are DFQATT and SNEGSKA (reference sequence). The junction had 5 bases not matched to a gene; V was cut back by 6 bases and J by 3 bases. The CDR3 spells CSARQGVYTGELFF. DNA of the CDR3: TGCAGTGCCAGACAGGGGGTCTACACCGGGGAGCTGTTTTTT.

The J gene is TRBJ2-7, the V gene TRBV7-2; 12 bases are a match to TRBD2. Germline-derived CDR1 and CDR2 are SGHTA and FQGNSA. This CDR3 region has 15 residues. V trimming: 5 bases; J trimming: 5 bases; junction bases outside the gene matches: 7. CDR3 region: CASSQRLAGAHEQYF. The CDR3 nucleotides read TGTGCCAGCAGCCAAAGACTAGCGGGAGCTCACGAGCAGTACTTC.

This clonotype has a count of ten or more. This chain joins TRBV5-1 and TRBJ1-2; maybe TRBD1 (5 bases). The V end lost 6 bases, the J end lost 8 bases, and 14 bases lay between the germline ends. This CDR3 comprises 12 residues. Germline V lookup: CDR1 SGHRS, CDR2 YFSETQ. The CDR3 here is CASIITGQGYTF. The CDR3 DNA sequence: TGCGCCAGCATCATAACGGGGCAGGGCTACACCTTC.

Ten or more counts support this clonotype. The chain employs TRBV28 and TRBJ2-1, with D unclear. Trimming shortened V by 6 bases and J by 0 bases, and 12 bases separated the two germline ends. Germline assignment: CDR1 MDHEN and CDR2 SYDVKM. The CDR3 loop spans 15 amino acids. The CDR3 DNA sequence: TGTGCCAGCAGCCTCCCCAGGCCCTCCTACAATGAGCAGTTCTTC. The encoded protein is CASSLPRPSYNEQFF. The variable domain in full, with the rest retrieved from reference TRBV28 and TRBJ2-1, is DVKVTQSSRYLVKRTGEKVFLECVQDMDHENMFWYRQDPGLGLRLIYFSYDVKMKEKGDIPEGYSVSREKKERFSLILESASTNQTSMYLCASSLPRPSYNEQFFGPGTRLTVL.

This clonotype was seen repeatedly, ten times or more. This chain connects TRBV4-2 to TRBJ1-1; the D is unclear. The CDR3 is 14 residues long. Germline V gene data show CDR1 as LGHNA and CDR2 as YNFKEQ. Trimming stripped 1 base from V and 5 bases from J, with 11 bases between. CDR3 region: CASSQGGGKTEAFF. DNA of the CDR3: TGTGCCAGCAGCCAAGGGGGAGGAAAGACTGAAGCTTTCTTT.

This chain links TRBV11-2 with TRBJ2-6; D is perhaps TRBD1 (6 bases). Germline loops: CDR1 SGHAT, CDR2 FQNNGV. Between the trimmed V and J ends, which lost 2 bases and 3 bases, there was a span of 17 bases. The CDR3 is made up of 18 amino acids. In DNA, the CDR3 is TGTGCCAGCAGCTTACGGGGACATGGAGTCGGTGGGGCCAACGTCCTGACTTTC. Translated, it gives CASSLRGHGVGGANVLTF.

V gene TRBV5-6 combines with J gene TRBJ2-7, with TRBD2 matching over 11 bases. V lost 4 bases, J lost 2 bases, and 5 bases stayed unmatched. Looked up from germline, CDR1 is SGHDT and CDR2 is YYEEEE. There are 15 residues in the CDR3. This CDR3 reads CASSLTSGGPYEQYF. The CDR3 DNA sequence: TGTGCCAGCAGCCTTACTAGCGGGGGACCCTACGAGCAGTACTTC. The full variable domain, its missing parts supplied by reference TRBV5-6 and TRBJ2-7, is DAGVTQSPTHLIKTRGQQVTLRCSPKSGHDTVSWYQQALGQGPQFIFQYYEEEERQRGNFPDRFSGHQFPNYSSELNVNALLLGDSALYLCASSLTSGGPYEQYFGPGTRLTVT.